The entry below gives a single T cell receptor (beta chain) sequence along with its context. Which antigen it targets is not known. Sequence at one end of the junction differs from germline and may be a read error. These data are taken from a study of graft-versus-host responses after intestinal transplantation listed by TCRdb under 2021. With regard to the full study: Multivisceral, liver-intestinal, or isolated intestinal transplants were received by the recipients. Every recipient was given anti-thymocyte globulin induction, then maintenance tacrolimus and steroids for roughly 3 years. After intestinal transplantation, graft-versus-host and host-versus-graft alloreactive T cell clones in the graft, circulation and bone marrow were tracked using bulk TCR-beta CDR3 sequencing. Alloreactive clones were identified by sequencing pre-transplant mixed lymphocyte reaction products and comparing these products with unstimulated pre-transplant donor and recipient T cells. The cohort enrolled some 23 intestinal transplant recipients, one of whom was a retransplant, and a few patients without pretransplant specimens were excluded. A peak of at least 4% donor T cells among recipient peripheral blood mononuclear cells was the definition used for donor T cell macrochimerism. Rather than being sequenced by the commercial service, samples from a few later patients were sequenced in-house on an Illumina MiSeq and processed with MiXCR.

The paper as a whole reports these results and caveats: In the allografts of patients with donor T cell macrochimerism, GvH to HvG T cell clonal ratios were high. Peak levels of circulating GvH clones were associated with declines in HvG clones early after transplant. Conclusions were limited by the relatively low number and heterogeneity of intestinal transplant patients. GvH clones were detected in recipient bone marrow, and some of these GvH clones were observed earlier in ileal mucosa or blood, consistent with an intestinal mucosal origin.

The germline V gene provides CDR1 SNHLY and CDR2 FYNNEI. The CDR3 covers 16 residues, taking in both the cysteine and the phenylalanine. Just the 48-base CDR3 DNA is kept, in frame starting at base 1. Library preparation was by the immunoSEQ multiplex PCR assay. In most patients, genomic DNA was isolated using the Qiagen DNeasy Blood and Tissue Kit and sent frozen to Adaptive Biotechnologies for TCR sequencing. High-throughput TCR-beta CDR3 sequencing of genomic DNA from most patients was performed by Adaptive Biotechnologies. In the original analysis: TCR sequencing data for 18 patients were retrieved from Adaptive's ImmunoSEQ software; three other patients were processed with MiXCR and VDJtools. CD4 versus CD8 sorting errors were corrected by removing sequences found in both subsets at a frequency ratio below 5:1. Because the origin of CDR3 nucleotide sequences shared between donor and recipient could not be assigned, those sequences were removed. At least 2-fold expansion over unstimulated cells and a minimum CFSE-low frequency of 0.002% (template counts) or 0.001% (read counts) were required for clones to be classified as alloreactive. Mappable clones were those detected in sequenced pre-transplant spleen, lymph node, or MLR CFSE-low populations of the donor or recipient. Cumulative frequency of alloreactive clones was calculated as a percentage of all sequences weighted by copy number. TCRdb limited this immuneACCESS table to in-frame rearrangements with V and J called. A share of clones is missing; checked studies link under half to unresolved V genes, and the rest is unexplained. V and J calls and clone size follow that table, whereas D and trimming were derived from the DNA. The sample profile shows tens of thousands of clones; almost 90% of them were found once. The ten largest clones add up to around 0.1% of the sample.

The time point label of this sample denotes: cells obtained before transplantation from donor or recipient. CD3+CD4+ and CD3+CD8+ populations were FACS-sorted from unstimulated pre-transplant donor and recipient cells taken from spleen or lymph nodes. This chain joins TRBV2 to TRBJ2-4; TRBD2 is a weak D gene call, 6 bases matching. This sequence was found in a human donor who received an intestinal transplant. Sequenced here: unstimulated CD4+ T cells sorted from spleen or lymph node cells, sampled before intestinal transplant. The CDR3 region reads CASSEDGTAPKNIQYF. The nucleotides are TGTGCCAGCAGCGAAGACGGGACTGCTCCCAAAAACATTCAGTACTTC.